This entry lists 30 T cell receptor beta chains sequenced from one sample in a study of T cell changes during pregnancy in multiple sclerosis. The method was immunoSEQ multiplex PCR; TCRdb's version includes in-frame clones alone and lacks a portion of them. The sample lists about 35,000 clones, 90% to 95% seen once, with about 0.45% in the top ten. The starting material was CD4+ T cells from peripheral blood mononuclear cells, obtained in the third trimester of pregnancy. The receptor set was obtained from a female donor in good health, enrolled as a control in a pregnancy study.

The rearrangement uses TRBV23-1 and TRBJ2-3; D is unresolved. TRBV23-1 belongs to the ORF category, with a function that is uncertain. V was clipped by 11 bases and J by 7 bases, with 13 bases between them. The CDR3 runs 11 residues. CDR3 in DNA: TGCGCCTCCACTCTCCCCCATACGCAGTATTTT. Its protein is CASTLPHTQYF.

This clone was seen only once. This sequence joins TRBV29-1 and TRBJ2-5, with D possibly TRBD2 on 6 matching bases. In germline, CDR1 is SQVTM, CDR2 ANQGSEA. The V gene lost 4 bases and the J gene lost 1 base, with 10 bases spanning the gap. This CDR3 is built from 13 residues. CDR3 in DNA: TGCAGCGTTGCTCGGGGGACCCAAGAGACCCAGTACTTC. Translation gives CSVARGTQETQYF.

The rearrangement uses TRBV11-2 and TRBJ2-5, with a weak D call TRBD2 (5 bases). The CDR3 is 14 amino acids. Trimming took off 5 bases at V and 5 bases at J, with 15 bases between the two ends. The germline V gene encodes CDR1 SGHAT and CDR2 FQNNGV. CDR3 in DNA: TGTGCCAGCAGCGAATACCGTAGGGAGGAGACCCAGTACTTC. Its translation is CASSEYRREETQYF.

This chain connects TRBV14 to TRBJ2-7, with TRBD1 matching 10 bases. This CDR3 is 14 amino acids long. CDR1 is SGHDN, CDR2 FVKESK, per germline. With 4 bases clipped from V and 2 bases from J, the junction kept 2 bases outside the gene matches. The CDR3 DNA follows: TGTGCCAGCAGCCCGGGACAGGGGACCTACGAGCAGTACTTC. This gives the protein CASSPGQGTYEQYF.

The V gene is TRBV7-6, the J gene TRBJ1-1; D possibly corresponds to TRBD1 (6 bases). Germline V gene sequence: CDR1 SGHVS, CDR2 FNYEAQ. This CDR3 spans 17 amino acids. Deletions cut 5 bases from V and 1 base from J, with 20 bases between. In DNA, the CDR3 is TGTGCCAGCAGCCCACGGGGAACAGGGAAACGGAACACTGAAGCTTTCTTT. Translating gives CASSPRGTGKRNTEAFF. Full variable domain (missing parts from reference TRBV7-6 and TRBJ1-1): GAGVSQSPRYKVTKRGQDVALRCDPISGHVSLYWYRQALGQGPEFLTYFNYEAQQDKSGLPNDRFSAERPEGSISTLTIQRTEQRDSAMYRCASSPRGTGKRNTEAFFGQGTRLTVV.

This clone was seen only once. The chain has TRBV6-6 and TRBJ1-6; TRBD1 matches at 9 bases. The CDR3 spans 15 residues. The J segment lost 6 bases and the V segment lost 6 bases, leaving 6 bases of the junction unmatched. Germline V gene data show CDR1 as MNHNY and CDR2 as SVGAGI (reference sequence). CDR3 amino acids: CASRRGTGSNSPLHF. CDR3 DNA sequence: TGTGCCAGCAGGCGAGGGACAGGGTCTAATTCACCCCTCCACTTT.

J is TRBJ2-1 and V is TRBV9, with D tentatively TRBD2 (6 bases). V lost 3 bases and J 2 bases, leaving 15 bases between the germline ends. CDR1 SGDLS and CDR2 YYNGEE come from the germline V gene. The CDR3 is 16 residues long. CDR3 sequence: CASSAPAGLTYNEQFF. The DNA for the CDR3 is TGTGCCAGCAGCGCCCCCGCGGGGCTTACCTACAATGAGCAGTTCTTC.

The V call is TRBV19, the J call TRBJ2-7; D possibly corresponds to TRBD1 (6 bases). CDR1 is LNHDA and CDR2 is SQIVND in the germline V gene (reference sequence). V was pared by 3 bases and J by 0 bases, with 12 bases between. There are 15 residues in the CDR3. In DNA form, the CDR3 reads TGTGCCAGTAGTATTCGGACAGACAGCTCCTACGAGCAGTACTTC. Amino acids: CASSIRTDSSYEQYF.

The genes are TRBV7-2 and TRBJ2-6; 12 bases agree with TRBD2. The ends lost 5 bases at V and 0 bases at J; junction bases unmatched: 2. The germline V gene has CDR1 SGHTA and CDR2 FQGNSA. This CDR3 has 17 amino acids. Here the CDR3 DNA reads TGTGCCAGCAGCCGGACTAGCGGGGACTCTGGGGCCAACGTCCTGACTTTC. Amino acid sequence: CASSRTSGDSGANVLTF. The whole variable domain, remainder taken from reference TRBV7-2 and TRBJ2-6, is GAGVSQSPSNKVTEKGKDVELRCDPISGHTALYWYRQSLGQGLEFLIYFQGNSAPDKSGLPSDRFSAERTGGSVSTLTIQRTQQEDSAVYLCASSRTSGDSGANVLTFGAGSRLTVL.

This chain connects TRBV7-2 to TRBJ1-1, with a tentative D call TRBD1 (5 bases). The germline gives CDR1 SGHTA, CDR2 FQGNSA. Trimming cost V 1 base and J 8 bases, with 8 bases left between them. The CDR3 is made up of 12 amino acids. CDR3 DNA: TGTGCCAGCAGCTTAGTGGGGCTCGAAGCTTTCTTT. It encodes CASSLVGLEAFF.

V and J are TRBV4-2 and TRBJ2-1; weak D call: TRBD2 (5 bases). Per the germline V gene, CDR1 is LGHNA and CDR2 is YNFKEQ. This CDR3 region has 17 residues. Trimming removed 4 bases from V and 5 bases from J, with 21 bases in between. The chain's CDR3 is CASSLTLLSGRNNEQFF. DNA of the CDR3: TGTGCCAGCAGCCTTACTCTTTTATCGGGAAGGAACAATGAGCAGTTCTTC.

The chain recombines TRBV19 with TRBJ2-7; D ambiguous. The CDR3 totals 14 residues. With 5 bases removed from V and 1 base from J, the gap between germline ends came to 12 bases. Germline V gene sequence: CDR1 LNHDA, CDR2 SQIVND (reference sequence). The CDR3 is CASSPAGTSYEQYF. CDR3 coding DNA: TGTGCCAGTAGTCCAGCAGGAACGTCCTACGAGCAGTACTTC.

The CDR3 DNA sequence: TGTGCCAGCACCTCGAGGTCCGGAACAGATACGCAGTATTTT. This gives the protein CASTSRSGTDTQYF. The chain uses TRBV5-4 and TRBJ2-3; D gene unclear. V was cut by 6 bases and J by 3 bases, with 14 bases left in between. CDR1 is SGHNT and CDR2 is YYREEE in the germline V gene (reference sequence). The CDR3 sequence is 14 residues long.

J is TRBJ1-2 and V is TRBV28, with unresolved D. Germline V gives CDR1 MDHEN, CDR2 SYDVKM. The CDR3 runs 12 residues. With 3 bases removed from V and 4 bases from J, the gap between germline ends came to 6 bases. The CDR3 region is CASSLNTYGYTF. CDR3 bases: TGTGCCAGCAGTTTGAACACCTATGGCTACACCTTC.

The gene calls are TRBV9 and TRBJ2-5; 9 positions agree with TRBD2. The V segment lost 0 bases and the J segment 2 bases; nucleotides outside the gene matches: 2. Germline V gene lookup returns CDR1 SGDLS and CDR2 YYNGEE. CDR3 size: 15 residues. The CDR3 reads CASSVELAGQETQYF. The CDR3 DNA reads TGTGCCAGCAGCGTAGAACTAGCGGGTCAAGAGACCCAGTACTTC.

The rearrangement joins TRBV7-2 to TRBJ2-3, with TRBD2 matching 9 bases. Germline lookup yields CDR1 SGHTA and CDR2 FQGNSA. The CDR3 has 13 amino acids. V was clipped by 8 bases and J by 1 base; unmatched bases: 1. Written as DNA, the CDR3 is TGTGCCAGCCGGACTAGCGGCACAGATACGCAGTATTTT. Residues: CASRTSGTDTQYF. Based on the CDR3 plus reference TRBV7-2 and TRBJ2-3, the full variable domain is GAGVSQSPSNKVTEKGKDVELRCDPISGHTALYWYRQSLGQGLEFLIYFQGNSAPDKSGLPSDRFSAERTGGSVSTLTIQRTQQEDSAVYLCASRTSGTDTQYFGPGTRLTVL.

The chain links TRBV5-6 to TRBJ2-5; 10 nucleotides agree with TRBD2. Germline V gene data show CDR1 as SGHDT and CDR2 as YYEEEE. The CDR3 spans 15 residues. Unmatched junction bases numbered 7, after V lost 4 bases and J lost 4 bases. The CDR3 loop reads CASSPPSSGGETQYF. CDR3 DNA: TGTGCCAGCAGCCCTCCCTCTAGCGGGGGAGAGACCCAGTACTTC.

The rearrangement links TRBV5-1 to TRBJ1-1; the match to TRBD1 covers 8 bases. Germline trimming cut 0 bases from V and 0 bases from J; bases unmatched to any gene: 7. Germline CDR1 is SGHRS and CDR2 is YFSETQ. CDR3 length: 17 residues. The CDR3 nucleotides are TGCGCCAGCAGCTTGGAATGGACAGGGAAGATGAACACTGAAGCTTTCTTT. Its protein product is CASSLEWTGKMNTEAFF.

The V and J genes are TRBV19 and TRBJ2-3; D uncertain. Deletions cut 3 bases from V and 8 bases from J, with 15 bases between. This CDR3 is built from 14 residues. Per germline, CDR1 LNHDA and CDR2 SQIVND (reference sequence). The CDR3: CASSIKPSAATQYF. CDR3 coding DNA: TGTGCCAGTAGTATTAAACCTTCGGCGGCTACGCAGTATTTT.

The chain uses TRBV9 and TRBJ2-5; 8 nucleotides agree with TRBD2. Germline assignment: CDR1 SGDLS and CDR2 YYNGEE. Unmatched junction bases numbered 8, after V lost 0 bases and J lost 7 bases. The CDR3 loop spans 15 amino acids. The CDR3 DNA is TGTGCCAGCAGCGTAGCTGTTAGCGGGACCGCGACCCAGTACTTC. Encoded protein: CASSVAVSGTATQYF.

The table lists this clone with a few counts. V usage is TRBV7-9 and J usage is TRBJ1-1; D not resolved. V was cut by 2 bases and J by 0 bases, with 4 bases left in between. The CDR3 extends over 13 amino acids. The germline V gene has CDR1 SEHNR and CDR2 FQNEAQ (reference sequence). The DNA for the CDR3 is TGTGCCAGCAGCTTACCGGTGAACACTGAAGCTTTCTTT. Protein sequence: CASSLPVNTEAFF.

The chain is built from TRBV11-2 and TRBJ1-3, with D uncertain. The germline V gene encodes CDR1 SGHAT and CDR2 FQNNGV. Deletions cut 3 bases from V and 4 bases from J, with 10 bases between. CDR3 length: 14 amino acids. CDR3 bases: TGTGCCAGCAGCTTCCGGGATTTAGGAAACACCATATATTTT. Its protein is CASSFRDLGNTIYF. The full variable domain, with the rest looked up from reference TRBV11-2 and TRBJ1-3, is EAGVAQSPRYKIIEKRQSVAFWCNPISGHATLYWYQQILGQGPKLLIQFQNNGVVDDSQLPKDRFSAERLKGVDSTLKIQPAKLEDSAVYLCASSFRDLGNTIYFGEGSWLTVV.

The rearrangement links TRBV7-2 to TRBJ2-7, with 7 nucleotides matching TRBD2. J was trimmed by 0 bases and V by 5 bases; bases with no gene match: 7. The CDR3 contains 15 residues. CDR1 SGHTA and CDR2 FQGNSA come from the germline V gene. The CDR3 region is CASSPKRGASYEQYF. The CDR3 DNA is TGTGCCAGCAGCCCGAAGCGGGGTGCCTCCTACGAGCAGTACTTC.

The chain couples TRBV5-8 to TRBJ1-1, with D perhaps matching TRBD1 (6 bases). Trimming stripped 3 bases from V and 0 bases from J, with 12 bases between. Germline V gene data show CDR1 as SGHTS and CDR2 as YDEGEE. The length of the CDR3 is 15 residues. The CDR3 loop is CASSSLTGLNTEAFF. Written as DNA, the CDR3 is TGTGCCAGCAGCTCTTTAACAGGGCTGAACACTGAAGCTTTCTTT. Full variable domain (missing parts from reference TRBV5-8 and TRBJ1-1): EAGVTQSPTHLIKTRGQQATLRCSPISGHTSVYWYQQALGLGLQFLLWYDEGEERNRGNFPPRFSGRQFPNYSSELNVNALELEDSALYLCASSSLTGLNTEAFFGQGTRLTVV.

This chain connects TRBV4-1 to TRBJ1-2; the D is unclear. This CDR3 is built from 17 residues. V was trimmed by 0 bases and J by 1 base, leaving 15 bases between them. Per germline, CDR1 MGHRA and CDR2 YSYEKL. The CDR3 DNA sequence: TGCGCCAGCAGCCAAGATGTTTCAGCCCGACTTAACTATGGCTACACCTTC. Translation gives CASSQDVSARLNYGYTF.

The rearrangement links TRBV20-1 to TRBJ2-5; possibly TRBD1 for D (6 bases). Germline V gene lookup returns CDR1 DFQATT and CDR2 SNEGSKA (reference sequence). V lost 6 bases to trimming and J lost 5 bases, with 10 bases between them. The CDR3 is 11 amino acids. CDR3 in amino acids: CSASGEETQYF. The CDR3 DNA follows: TGCAGTGCGTCAGGGGAGGAGACCCAGTACTTC.

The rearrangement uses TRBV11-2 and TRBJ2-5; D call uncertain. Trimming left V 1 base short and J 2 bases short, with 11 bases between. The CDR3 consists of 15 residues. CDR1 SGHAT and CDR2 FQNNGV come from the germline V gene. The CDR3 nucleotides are TGTGCCAGCAGCTTAGGGGCAGCTTATCAAGAGACCCAGTACTTC. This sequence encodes CASSLGAAYQETQYF.

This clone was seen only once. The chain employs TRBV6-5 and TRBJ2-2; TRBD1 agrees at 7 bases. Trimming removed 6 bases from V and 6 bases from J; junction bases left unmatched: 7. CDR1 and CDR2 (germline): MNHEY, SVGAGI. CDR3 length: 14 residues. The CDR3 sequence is CASRSPTGPGELFF. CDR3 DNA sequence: TGTGCCAGCAGGTCCCCGACAGGGCCCGGGGAGCTGTTTTTT.

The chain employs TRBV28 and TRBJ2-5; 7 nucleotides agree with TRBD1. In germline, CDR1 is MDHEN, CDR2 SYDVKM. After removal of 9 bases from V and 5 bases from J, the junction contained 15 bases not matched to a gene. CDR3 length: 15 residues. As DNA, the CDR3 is TGTGCCAGTGGGTCACAGGGGACAGTTCGGGAGACCCAGTACTTC. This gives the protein CASGSQGTVRETQYF.

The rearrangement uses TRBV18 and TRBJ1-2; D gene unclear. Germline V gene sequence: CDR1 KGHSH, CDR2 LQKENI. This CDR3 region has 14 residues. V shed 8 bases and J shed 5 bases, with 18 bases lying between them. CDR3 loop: CASPWRSCWYGYTF. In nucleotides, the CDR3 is TGTGCCAGCCCCTGGAGGAGTTGTTGGTATGGCTACACCTTC.